This is a list of T cell receptor beta chains from one sample in a study of blood T cell repertoires in COVID-19. Method: immunoSEQ multiplex PCR; TCRdb's copy keeps in-frame clones and lacks some. This table holds roughly 190,000 clones, approximately 80% found once. Sequenced material: PBMCs or T cells enriched from blood (not recorded which). Receptors originate from a woman aged 60-75 years with acute COVID-19. CDR3s include the opening cysteine and the closing phenylalanine or tryptophan. The order of the fields is clone size, J gene, V gene, D gene, CDR3 DNA, CDR3 protein. A D gene is named only where the DNA matches it firmly. For some rows the clone size is stated as once, few or many, or as a class when expanded; others skip it.

- TRBJ2-1 TRBV7-2 - TGTGCCAGCAGCCCGGGGACTTACGTGGGCAATGAGCAGTTCTTC CASSPGTYVGNEQFF
- TRBJ2-2 TRBV2 - TGTGCCAGCATATTAGACCAGCAGGGCACCGGGGAGCTGTTTTTT CASILDQQGTGELFF
- TRBJ2-3 TRBV24-1 - TGTGCCACCAGTGACCCGAACCCAGGGACTAGCACAGATACGCAGTATTTT CATSDPNPGTSTDTQYF
- TRBJ1-5 TRBV19 - TGTGCCAGTACCTCCAGGCTTCGCCCGGGGAATCAGCCCCAGCATTTT CASTSRLRPGNQPQHF
- TRBJ1-2 TRBV28 - TGTGCCAGCAGCGCAGGGAAATGGAAAGGGGGCTACACCTTC CASSAGKWKGGYTF
- TRBJ1-3 TRBV10-1 TRBD1 TGCGCCAGCAGCGGCCCGGACAGGTCTGGAAACACCATATATTTT CASSGPDRSGNTIYF
- TRBJ1-4 TRBV15 - TGTGCCACCAGCAGAGATCGGGGGTACAAAGAAAAACTGTTTTTT CATSRDRGYKEKLFF
- TRBJ2-1 TRBV11-2 TRBD2 TGTGCCAGCAGCTTTACAACTAGCGGGGGCGAGCAGTTCTTC CASSFTTSGGEQFF
- TRBJ1-2 TRBV5-4 - TGTGCCAGCAGCTCAGACAGGTTTTTTGGCTACACCTTC CASSSDRFFGYTF
once TRBJ1-2 TRBV19 - TGTGCCAGTAGTATAGCCGCCACAAACTATGGCTACACCTTC CASSIAATNYGYTF
- TRBJ2-3 TRBV4-1 TRBD2 TGCGCCAGCAGCCTTAAATTAGCGGGGGCTGTTATTAGCACAGATACGCAGTATTTT CASSLKLAGAVISTDTQYF
- TRBJ2-3 TRBV25-1 - TGTGCCAGCAGTGAAACCGGGGATCCTAGCACAGATACGCAGTATTTT CASSETGDPSTDTQYF
- TRBJ2-7 TRBV9 TRBD2 TGTGCCAGCAGCTATGGACTAGCGGGAGCGTCAGAGCAGTACTTC CASSYGLAGASEQYF
once TRBJ2-7 TRBV6-5 TRBD1 TGTGCCAGCAGTTACCGGGACAGATACGAGCAGTACTTC CASSYRDRYEQYF
- TRBJ1-5 TRBV15 TRBD1 TGTGCCACCCTGGGACAGCTCAATCAGCCCCAGCATTTT CATLGQLNQPQHF
- TRBJ2-1 TRBV19 - TGTGCCAGTAGACAGATGATTCTAGCGGAGCAGTTCTTC CASRQMILAEQFF
- TRBJ2-1 TRBV27 TRBD2 TGTGCCAGCAGGAAACAAACTAGCGGGGCCTACAATGAGCAGTTCTTC CASRKQTSGAYNEQFF
- TRBJ1-3 TRBV2 - TGTGCCAGCAGGGGAGGGTTCTCTGGAAACACCATATATTTT CASRGGFSGNTIYF
- TRBJ1-6 TRBV5-4 - TGTGCCAGCAGCTTGGATTCCCCCGGCCCCCGCGGACCCCTCCACTTT CASSLDSPGPRGPLHF
- TRBJ1-5 TRBV18 TRBD1 TGTGCCAGCTCATCCGGGACAGGGGGCGTGAATCAGCCCCAGCATTTT CASSSGTGGVNQPQHF
- TRBJ2-6 TRBV5-3 TRBD1 TGTGCCAGAAGCCGAATCGCCTCGACAGGGGGCGCAAAGATTGACTCTGGGGCCAACGTCCTGACTTTC CARSRIASTGGAKIDSGANVLTF
- TRBJ2-1 TRBV5-4 - TGTGCCAGCAGCGCCCAGGGGAGTGAGCAGTTCTTC CASSAQGSEQFF
- TRBJ2-1 TRBV25-1 TRBD1 TGTGCCAGCAGCGTTGCCGGGACAGGGGGCTACAATGAGCAGTTCTTC CASSVAGTGGYNEQFF
- TRBJ1-2 TRBV18 - TGTGCCAGCCGAGACACGTTTAACTATGGCTACACCTTC CASRDTFNYGYTF
- TRBJ2-1 TRBV6-4 - TGTGCCAGCAGTCTCAACCCAGGGGGGTCCTACAATGAGCAGTTCTTC CASSLNPGGSYNEQFF
- TRBJ2-1 TRBV3-1/TRBV3-2 - TGTGCCAGCAGCCCAATATCTCCAGCGGGCTACAATGAGCAGTTCTTC CASSPISPAGYNEQFF
- TRBJ2-7 TRBV15 - TGTGCCACCAGCAGCGTCCGGGAGACGGTCTACGAGCAGTACTTC CATSSVRETVYEQYF
- TRBJ2-1 TRBV11-3 TRBD2 TGTGCCAGCAGCTCCGGGACTAGCGGGAGCGAAGGTGAGCAGTTCTTC CASSSGTSGSEGEQFF
- TRBJ1-3 TRBV18 - TGTGCCAGCTCACCTTCCGAGGGGGACACCATATATTTT CASSPSEGDTIYF
- TRBJ2-2 TRBV4-3 TRBD1 TGCGCCAGCAGCCAAGATTGGACAGGGGAGACCGGGGAGCTGTTTTTT CASSQDWTGETGELFF
- TRBJ1-3 TRBV7-9 - TGTGCCAGCAGCTTAGCGCCTGGGGGGACTGGAAACACCATATATTTT CASSLAPGGTGNTIYF
- TRBJ2-2 TRBV19 TRBD1 TGTGCCAGTACCCTCCGGGGACAGCCGAACACCGGGGAGCTGTTTTTT CASTLRGQPNTGELFF
few TRBJ2-3 TRBV21-1 - TGTGCCAGATTTGAGAGGGACAGTAGCACAGATACGCAGTATTTT CARFERDSSTDTQYF
- TRBJ2-3 TRBV5-1 - TGCGCCAGCAGTGAAGGAGGAAGCGCAGATACGCAGTATTTT CASSEGGSADTQYF
- TRBJ2-1 TRBV4-2 TRBD2 TGTGCCAGCAGCCAGACCGGGACTAGCCAGTACAATGAGCAGTTCTTC CASSQTGTSQYNEQFF
once TRBJ1-6 TRBV7-9 TRBD1 TGTGCCAGCAGCTTATCCCAGGGGGATTCACCCCTCCACTTT CASSLSQGDSPLHF
- TRBJ2-5 TRBV4-3 - TGCGCCAGCAGCCCTAGTGGCGGGCTGATTGGGGAGACCCAGTACTTC CASSPSGGLIGETQYF
- TRBJ2-1 TRBV9 TRBD2 TGTGCCAGCAGCGGCGCAGCGGGGCGAACCGTAAACAATGAGCAGTTCTTC CASSGAAGRTVNNEQFF